The subject of this entry is one TCR beta chain. Its cognate antigen has yet to be identified. Base qualities are not recorded, but no much larger clone differs from it by a single base. From a lookup of the germline V gene, CDR1 and CDR2 are SNHLY and FYNNEI. Measured from the cysteine to the phenylalanine, the CDR3 is 13 residues long. Only CDR3 DNA is held: 39 bases, read in frame from base 1. V is pruned by 6 bases and J by 6 bases, leaving 5 bases of the junction without a gene match. The entry originates in a study of identical twins (dated by TCRdb to 2016 to 2017). Describing the broader study: The study deep-sequenced TCR alpha and beta repertoires from monozygotic twins, unrelated adults of various ages and cord blood to test whether fetal clonotypes persist. Replicate twin experiments were performed at different times using different library preparation protocols to rule out contamination. Study-wide conclusions, independent of this receptor: Compared with coincidental sharing between unrelated individuals, out-of-frame TCR alpha sequences shared between twins had an excess of sequences with low generation probability. Invariant T cells such as MAIT and iNKT could partly confound zero-insertion analyses, although diverse VJ usage argued against such confounding for most clonotypes. Abundant cord blood beta clonotypes carried fewer insertions; young adult naive repertoires showed a weaker similar trend, while memory repertoires showed none. Out-of-frame TCR alpha sharing in monozygotic twins was systematically underestimated by recombination models, whereas sharing between unrelated individuals was in agreement with the recombination models. A weaker excess of twin sharing was found in beta out-of-frame sequences because the signal-to-noise ratio was lowered by fewer shared sequences. Because the same donors could not be followed over many years, the conclusions depended on cross-sectional statistical analysis.

Library method: 5' RACE. TCRdb records Illumina HiSeq 2000 as the sequencer. A universal primer binding site was introduced by template switching, and a unique molecular identifier was present in the final cDNA, enabling accurate counting of TCR cDNA molecules. Specific primers in the conserved constant-segment region were used to synthesize first-strand cDNA for TCR alpha and beta chains. To control for contamination, each cDNA library was double barcoded with a SMART-Mk sample barcode plus Illumina barcodes. TruSeq adapter sequences along with Illumina sample barcodes were introduced in two successive PCR steps. The TCR alpha and beta cDNA libraries were sequenced on the Illumina HiSeq platform using custom primers. From the authors' description of their analysis: MiGEC processed the raw reads to extract unique molecular identifiers, while MiXCR was used to determine the CDR3 positions. Recombination models were inferred per individual with the repgenHMM and IGoR tools using an EM algorithm. Shared clonotypes were analyzed with the tcR package in R, and sharing was normalized by the product of cloneset sizes. To study raw recombination without the effects of thymic and clonal selection, out-of-frame nonproductive sequences were analyzed. The public reads were run again by TCRdb, first through fastp at Q25 and then through MiXCR, and only productive beta chains were kept. Duplicate CDR3 protein sequences are folded into a single record with the most common DNA and genes. These V and J calls originate from TCRdb's pipeline instead of the authors' own analysis. A total of 540,000 or so distinct CDR3 sequences appear in this sample, about a fifth of them only once. The ten largest account for approximately 0.52% of the sample.

Every donor in the study was a healthy Caucasian. Three pairs of female monozygotic twins, all aged 18 to 29 years, made up the twin cohort. Positive isolation kits from Invitrogen were used to isolate the CD4+ and CD8+ T cell populations. The same sample was also studied in work on yellow fever vaccine responses in identical twins. Reported in the second study: The T cell response to vaccination in identical twins was reported by the authors to appear partly convergent and partly personalized. The study precisely tracked vaccine-responding T cell clones in identical twins.

The sample was CD4+ T cells sorted from blood. The receptor was derived from a woman aged 18-30 years in good health. Here the chain combines TRBV2 and TRBJ2-3; the junction holds 8 bases that match TRBD1. The sequenced DNA is TGTGCCAGCAGCGGGGACAGGCCGGATACGCAGTATTTT. Translation gives CASSGDRPDTQYF.